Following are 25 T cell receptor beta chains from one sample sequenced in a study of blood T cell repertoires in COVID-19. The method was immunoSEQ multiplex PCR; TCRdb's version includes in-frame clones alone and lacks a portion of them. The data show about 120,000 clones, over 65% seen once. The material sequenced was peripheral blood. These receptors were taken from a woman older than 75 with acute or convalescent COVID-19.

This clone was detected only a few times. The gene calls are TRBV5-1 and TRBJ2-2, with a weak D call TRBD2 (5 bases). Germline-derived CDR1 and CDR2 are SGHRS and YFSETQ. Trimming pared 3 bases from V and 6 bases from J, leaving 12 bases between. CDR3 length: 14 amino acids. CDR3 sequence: CASSSRTGSGELFF. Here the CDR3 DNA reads TGCGCCAGCAGCTCCAGGACTGGATCCGGGGAGCTGTTTTTT.

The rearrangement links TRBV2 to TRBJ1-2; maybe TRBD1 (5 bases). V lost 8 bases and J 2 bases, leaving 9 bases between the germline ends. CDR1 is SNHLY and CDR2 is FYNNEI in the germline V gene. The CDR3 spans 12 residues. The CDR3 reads CASSRQNYGYTF. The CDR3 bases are TGTGCCAGCTCTAGACAGAACTATGGCTACACCTTC.

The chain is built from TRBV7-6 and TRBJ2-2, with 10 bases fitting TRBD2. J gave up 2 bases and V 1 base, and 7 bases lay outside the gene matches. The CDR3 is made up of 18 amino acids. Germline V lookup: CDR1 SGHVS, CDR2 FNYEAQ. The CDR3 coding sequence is TGTGCCAGCAGCTTAGGAGGATCTAGCGGGAGTAACACCGGGGAGCTGTTTTTT. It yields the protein CASSLGGSSGSNTGELFF.

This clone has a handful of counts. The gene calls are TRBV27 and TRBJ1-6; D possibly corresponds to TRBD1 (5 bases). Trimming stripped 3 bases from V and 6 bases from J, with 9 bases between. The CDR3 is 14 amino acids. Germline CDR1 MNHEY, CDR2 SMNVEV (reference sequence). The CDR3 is CASSFAGLNSPLHF. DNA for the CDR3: TGTGCCAGCAGTTTCGCAGGGCTTAATTCACCCCTCCACTTT.

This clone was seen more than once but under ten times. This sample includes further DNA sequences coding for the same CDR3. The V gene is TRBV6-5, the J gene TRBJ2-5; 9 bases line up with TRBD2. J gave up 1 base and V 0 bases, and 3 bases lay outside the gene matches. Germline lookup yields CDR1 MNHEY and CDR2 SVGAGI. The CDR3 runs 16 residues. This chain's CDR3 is CASSYSATSGQETQYF. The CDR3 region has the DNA TGTGCCAGCAGTTACTCAGCGACTAGCGGCCAAGAGACCCAGTACTTC.

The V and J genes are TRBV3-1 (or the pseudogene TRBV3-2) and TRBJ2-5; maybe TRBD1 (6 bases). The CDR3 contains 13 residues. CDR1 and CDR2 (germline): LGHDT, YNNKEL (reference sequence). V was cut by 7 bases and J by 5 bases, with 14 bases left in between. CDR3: CASTRRGDETQYF. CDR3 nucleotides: TGTGCCAGCACCCGCAGGGGCGACGAGACCCAGTACTTC.

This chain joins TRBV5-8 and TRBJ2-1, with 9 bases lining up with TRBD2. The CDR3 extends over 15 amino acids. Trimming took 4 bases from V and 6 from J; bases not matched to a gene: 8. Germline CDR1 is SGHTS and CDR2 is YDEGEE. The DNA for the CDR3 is TGTGCCAGCAGCGTCGGACTAGCGATGGGCAATGAGCAGTTCTTC. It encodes CASSVGLAMGNEQFF.

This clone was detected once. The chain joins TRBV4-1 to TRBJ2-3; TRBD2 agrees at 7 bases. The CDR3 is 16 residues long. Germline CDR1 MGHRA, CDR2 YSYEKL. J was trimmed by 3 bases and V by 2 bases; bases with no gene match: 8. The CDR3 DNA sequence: TGCGCCAGCAGCCAAAGCCTAGCGGTCGGGACAGATACGCAGTATTTT. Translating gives CASSQSLAVGTDTQYF.

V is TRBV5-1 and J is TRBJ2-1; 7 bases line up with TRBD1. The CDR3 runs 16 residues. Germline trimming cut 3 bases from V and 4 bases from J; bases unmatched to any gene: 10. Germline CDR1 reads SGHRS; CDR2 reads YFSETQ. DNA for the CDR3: TGCGCCAGCAGCTCGGTATCCGGGACAGAGTACAATGAGCAGTTCTTC. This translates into CASSSVSGTEYNEQFF.

The CDR3 DNA is TGTGCCAGCAGTGTCCAGCGGGAGAGCACAGATACGCAGTATTTT. Its protein product is CASSVQRESTDTQYF. The chain joins TRBV2 to TRBJ2-3; 8 nucleotides agree with TRBD2. CDR1 and CDR2 from the germline V gene are SNHLY and FYNNEI. The CDR3 runs to 15 residues. Losses at the gene ends were 4 bases for V and 0 bases for J; bases not matched to a gene: 3.

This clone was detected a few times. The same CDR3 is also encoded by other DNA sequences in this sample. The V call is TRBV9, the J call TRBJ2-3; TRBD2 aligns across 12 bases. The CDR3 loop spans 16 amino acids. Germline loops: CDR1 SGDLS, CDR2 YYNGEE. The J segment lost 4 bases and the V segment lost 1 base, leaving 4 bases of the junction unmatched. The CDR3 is CASSVQGLAGADTQYF. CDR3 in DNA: TGTGCCAGCAGCGTACAGGGACTAGCGGGTGCAGATACGCAGTATTTT. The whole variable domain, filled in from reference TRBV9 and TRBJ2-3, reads DSGVTQTPKHLITATGQRVTLRCSPRSGDLSVYWYQQSLDQGLQFLIQYYNGEERAKGNILERFSAQQFPDLHSELNLSSLELGDSALYFCASSVQGLAGADTQYFGPGTRLTVL.

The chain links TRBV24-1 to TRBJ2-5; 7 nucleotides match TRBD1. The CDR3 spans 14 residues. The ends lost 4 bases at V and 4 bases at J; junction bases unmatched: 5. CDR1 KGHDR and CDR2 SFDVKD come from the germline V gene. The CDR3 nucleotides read TGTGCCACCAGTGACCTACAGGGGTCAGAGACCCAGTACTTC. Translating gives CATSDLQGSETQYF.

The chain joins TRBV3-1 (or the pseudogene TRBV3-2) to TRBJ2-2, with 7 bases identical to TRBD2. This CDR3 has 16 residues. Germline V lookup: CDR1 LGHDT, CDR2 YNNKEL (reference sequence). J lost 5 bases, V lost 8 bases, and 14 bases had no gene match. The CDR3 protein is CASRKFRGRGTGELFF. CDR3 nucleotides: TGTGCCAGCCGCAAGTTCAGAGGGAGGGGAACCGGGGAGCTGTTTTTT.

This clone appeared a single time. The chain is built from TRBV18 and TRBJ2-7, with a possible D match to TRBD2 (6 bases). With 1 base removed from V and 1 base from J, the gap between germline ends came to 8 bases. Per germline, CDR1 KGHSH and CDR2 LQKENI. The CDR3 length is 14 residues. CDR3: CASSPRGLSYEQYF. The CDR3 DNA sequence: TGTGCCAGCTCACCACGGGGACTGTCCTACGAGCAGTACTTC.

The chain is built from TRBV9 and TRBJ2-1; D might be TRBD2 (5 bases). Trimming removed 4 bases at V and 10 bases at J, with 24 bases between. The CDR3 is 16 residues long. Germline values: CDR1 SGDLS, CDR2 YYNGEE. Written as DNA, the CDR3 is TGTGCCAGCAGCACCGTAGGTTACCTGGTAGCGCGGGAGCAGTTCTTC. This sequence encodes CASSTVGYLVAREQFF.

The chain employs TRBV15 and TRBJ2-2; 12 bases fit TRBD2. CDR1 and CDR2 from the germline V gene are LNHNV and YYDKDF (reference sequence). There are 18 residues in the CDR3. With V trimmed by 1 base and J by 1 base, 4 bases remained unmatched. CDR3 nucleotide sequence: TGTGCCACCAGCAGAGGACTAGCGGGAGTTGGGAACACCGGGGAGCTGTTTTTT. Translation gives CATSRGLAGVGNTGELFF.

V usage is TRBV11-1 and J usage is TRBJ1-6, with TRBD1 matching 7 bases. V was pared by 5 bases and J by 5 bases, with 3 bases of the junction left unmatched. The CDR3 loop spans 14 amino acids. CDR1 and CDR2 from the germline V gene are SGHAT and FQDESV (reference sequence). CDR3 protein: CASSSRGNNSPLHF. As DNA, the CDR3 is TGTGCCAGCAGCAGCAGGGGGAATAATTCACCCCTCCACTTT.

CDR3 coding DNA: TGTGCCAGCAGCTCAACTAGCGGGGCGACCGGGGAGCTGTTTTTT. This sequence encodes CASSSTSGATGELFF. This sequence joins TRBV7-9 and TRBJ2-2; TRBD2 matches at 10 bases. The CDR3 sequence is 15 residues long. Trimming took 4 bases from V and 5 from J; bases not matched to a gene: 4. CDR1 is SEHNR and CDR2 is FQNEAQ in the germline V gene (reference sequence).

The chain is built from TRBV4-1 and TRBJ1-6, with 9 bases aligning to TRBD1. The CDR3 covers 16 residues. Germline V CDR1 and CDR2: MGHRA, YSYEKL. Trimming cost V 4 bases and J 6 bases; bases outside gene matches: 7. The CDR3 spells CASSPLPGQGNSPLHF. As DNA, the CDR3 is TGCGCCAGCAGCCCCCTGCCGGGACAGGGTAATTCACCCCTCCACTTT.

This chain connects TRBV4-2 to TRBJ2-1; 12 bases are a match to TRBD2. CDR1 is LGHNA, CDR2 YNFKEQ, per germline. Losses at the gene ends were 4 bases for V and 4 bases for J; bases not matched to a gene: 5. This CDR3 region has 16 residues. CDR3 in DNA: TGTGCCAGCAGCCTACGACTAGCGGGGGCGTACAATGAGCAGTTCTTC. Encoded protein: CASSLRLAGAYNEQFF.

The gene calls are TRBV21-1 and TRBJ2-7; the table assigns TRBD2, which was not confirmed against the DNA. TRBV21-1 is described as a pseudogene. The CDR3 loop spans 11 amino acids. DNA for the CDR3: TGTGCCAGCAGCAAAGTGAGCGAGCAGTACTTC. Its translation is CASSKVSEQYF.

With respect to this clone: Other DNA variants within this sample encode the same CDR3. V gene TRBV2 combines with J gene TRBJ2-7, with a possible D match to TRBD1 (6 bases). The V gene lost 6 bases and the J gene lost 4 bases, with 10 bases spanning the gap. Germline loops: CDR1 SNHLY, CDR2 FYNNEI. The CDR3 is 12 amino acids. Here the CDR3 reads CASRGQGYEQYF. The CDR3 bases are TGTGCCAGCAGAGGCCAGGGGTACGAGCAGTACTTC. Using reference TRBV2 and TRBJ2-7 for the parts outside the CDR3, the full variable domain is EPEVTQTPSHQVTQMGQEVILRCVPISNHLYFYWYRQILGQKVEFLVSFYNNEISEKSEIFDDQFSVERPDGSNFTLKIRSTKLEDSAMYFCASRGQGYEQYFGPGTRLTVT.

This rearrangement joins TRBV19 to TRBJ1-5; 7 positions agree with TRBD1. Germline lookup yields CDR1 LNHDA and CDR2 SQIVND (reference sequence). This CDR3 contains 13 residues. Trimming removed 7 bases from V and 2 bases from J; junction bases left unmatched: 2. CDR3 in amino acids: CASTGTGNQPQHF. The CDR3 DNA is TGTGCCAGTACCGGGACAGGCAATCAGCCCCAGCATTTT.

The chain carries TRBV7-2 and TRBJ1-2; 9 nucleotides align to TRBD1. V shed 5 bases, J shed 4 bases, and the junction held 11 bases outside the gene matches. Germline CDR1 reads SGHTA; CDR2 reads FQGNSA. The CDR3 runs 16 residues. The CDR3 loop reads CASSTRQGELLYGYTF. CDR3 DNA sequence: TGTGCCAGCAGCACTCGACAGGGGGAATTGCTCTATGGCTACACCTTC.

CDR3: CASRSGLAGSYNEQFF. The CDR3 bases are TGTGCCAGCAGATCGGGACTAGCGGGATCCTACAATGAGCAGTTCTTC. The V gene is TRBV27, the J gene TRBJ2-1; 13 nucleotides agree with TRBD2. The CDR3 loop spans 16 amino acids. V gave up 6 bases and J gave up 1 base; unmatched junction bases: 3. Germline loops: CDR1 MNHEY, CDR2 SMNVEV (reference sequence).